The 5 T cell receptor beta chains below were found in one sample sequenced in a study of cytomegalovirus exposure and HLA in healthy donors. Method: immunoSEQ multiplex PCR; TCRdb's copy keeps in-frame clones and lacks some. The sample lists approximately 300,000 clones; roughly 85% were seen once. Sequencing was done on a sample of PBMCs. These receptors were taken from a woman aged 18-29 years in good health and CMV-seronegative.

The gene calls are TRBV11-3 and TRBJ2-3; 7 bases agree with TRBD2. Germline trimming cut 3 bases from V and 2 bases from J; bases unmatched to any gene: 5. CDR3 size: 15 residues. Per the germline V gene, CDR1 is SGHNT and CDR2 is YENEEA. CDR3 loop: CASSFEGRDTDTQYF. The DNA of the CDR3 is TGTGCCAGCAGCTTCGAAGGGAGGGACACAGATACGCAGTATTTT. Full variable domain (missing parts from reference TRBV11-3 and TRBJ2-3): EAGVVQSPRYKIIEKKQPVAFWCNPISGHNTLYWYLQNLGQGPELLIRYENEEAVDDSQLPKDRFSAERLKGVDSTLKIQPAELGDSAVYLCASSFEGRDTDTQYFGPGTRLTVL.

The chain joins TRBV7-3 to TRBJ2-1; D unclear. This CDR3 is 13 amino acids long. Germline CDR1 SGHTA, CDR2 FQGTGA. Trimming shortened V by 5 bases and J by 6 bases, and 11 bases separated the two germline ends. CDR3 coding DNA: TGTGCCAGCAGCCGAGGAGTTATCAATGAGCAGTTCTTC. It specifies CASSRGVINEQFF. Supplemented by reference TRBV7-3 and TRBJ2-1, the full variable domain reads GAGVSQTPSNKVTEKGKYVELRCDPISGHTALYWYRQSLGQGPEFLIYFQGTGAADDSGLPNDRFFAVRPEGSVSTLKIQRTERGDSAVYLCASSRGVINEQFFGPGTRLTVL.

The chain combines TRBV2 with TRBJ1-1, with a possible D match to TRBD1 (5 bases). The V and J ends lost 2 bases and 2 bases respectively, with 12 bases between them. The CDR3 covers 15 residues. Per germline, CDR1 SNHLY and CDR2 FYNNEI. Here the CDR3 reads CASSEQPGQNTEAFF. Here the CDR3 DNA reads TGTGCCAGCAGTGAACAGCCAGGGCAAAACACTGAAGCTTTCTTT.

This clone was observed a few times. The chain links TRBV4-2 to TRBJ2-7, with 7 positions matching TRBD2. Germline loops: CDR1 LGHNA, CDR2 YNFKEQ. V lost 2 bases and J lost 2; bases outside the gene matches: 3. CDR3 length: 14 residues. This CDR3 is CASSQPSGTYEQYF. DNA for the CDR3: TGTGCCAGCAGCCAACCCAGCGGGACCTACGAGCAGTACTTC.

The J gene is TRBJ2-5, the V gene TRBV5-1; D uncertain. From germline, CDR1 is SGHRS and CDR2 YFSETQ. The V and J ends lost 4 bases and 1 base respectively, with 11 bases between them. The CDR3 consists of 14 residues. This CDR3 is CASSASDPQETQYF. As DNA, the CDR3 is TGCGCCAGCAGCGCCAGCGACCCCCAAGAGACCCAGTACTTC.